A selection of T cell receptor beta chains follows, all from one sample in a study of blood T cell repertoires in COVID-19. The method was immunoSEQ multiplex PCR; TCRdb's version includes in-frame clones alone and lacks a portion of them. Of around 200,000 clones listed, 80% to 90% are singletons. Sequenced: peripheral blood. The receptors were gathered from a man aged 60-69 years with acute or convalescent COVID-19. The CDR3 runs from the conserved cysteine through the conserved F or W. Fields, in order: clone size, CDR3 length, J gene, D gene, V gene, CDR3 protein, CDR3 DNA. The D gene is left open where the match is weak. Not all rows give a size; the values are once, few, many and, for expanded clones, a class.

NA	15	TRBJ2-4	NA	TRBV20-1	CSASTGETGKNIQYF	TGCAGTGCTAGTACGGGAGAGACGGGCAAAAACATTCAGTACTTC
NA	14	TRBJ1-2	TRBD1	TRBV7-9	CASSANRGLGGYTF	TGTGCCAGCAGCGCCAACAGGGGGCTTGGTGGCTACACCTTC
NA	15	TRBJ1-5	TRBD1	TRBV24-1	CATRGTGGGNQPQHF	TGTGCCACCAGAGGAACAGGGGGAGGCAATCAGCCCCAGCATTTT
NA	16	TRBJ2-6	NA	TRBV18	CASSPPGLSGANVLTF	TGTGCCAGCTCACCCCCAGGTTTGTCTGGGGCCAACGTCCTGACTTTC
NA	17	TRBJ1-2	NA	TRBV5-8	CASSSTTTGGRLGGYTF	TGTGCCAGCAGCTCCACGACGACCGGGGGGCGCTTGGGAGGCTACACCTTC
once	16	TRBJ2-5	TRBD2	TRBV7-7	CASSSRLAGGKETQYF	TGTGCTAGCAGCTCAAGACTAGCGGGAGGGAAGGAGACCCAGTACTTC
once	16	TRBJ2-7	TRBD2	TRBV2	CASSDSTSGSGDEQYF	TGTGCCAGCAGTGATTCCACTAGCGGGAGTGGCGACGAGCAGTACTTC
NA	15	TRBJ2-1	TRBD2	TRBV19	CASSIGGISYNEQFF	TGTGCCAGTAGTATCGGGGGGATTTCCTACAATGAGCAGTTCTTC
NA	15	TRBJ2-7	TRBD2	TRBV7-9	CASSVGTSGIGEQYF	TGTGCCAGCAGCGTCGGGACTAGCGGGATAGGCGAGCAGTACTTC
NA	15	TRBJ2-7	NA	TRBV3-1/TRBV3-2	CASSPFWADSYEQYF	TGTGCCAGCAGCCCGTTTTGGGCAGATTCCTACGAGCAGTACTTC
NA	14	TRBJ2-5	TRBD1	TRBV19	CASSPWTGEETQYF	TGTGCCAGTAGTCCCTGGACAGGGGAAGAGACCCAGTACTTC
NA	12	TRBJ1-1	NA	TRBV11-3	CASSFLGGEAFF	TGTGCCAGCAGCTTCCTAGGGGGTGAAGCTTTCTTT
NA	13	TRBJ2-1	TRBD2	TRBV15	CATTGTIVNEQFF	TGTGCCACCACCGGGACTATCGTCAATGAGCAGTTCTTC
NA	15	TRBJ1-1	TRBD1	TRBV5-5	CASRLDRVQNTEAFF	TGTGCCAGCAGGCTGGACAGGGTTCAGAACACTGAAGCTTTCTTT
NA	12	TRBJ1-6	NA	TRBV25-1	CASRDNNSPLHF	TGTGCCAGCAGGGACAATAATTCACCCCTCCACTTT
NA	15	TRBJ1-5	NA	TRBV27	CATRRGTASNQPQHF	TGTGCCACCCGACGGGGAACGGCAAGCAATCAGCCCCAGCATTTT